Described below is a single T cell receptor beta chain sequence and its context. The sample belongs to a study of T cell repertoires in ileal Crohn's disease. The repertoire was sequenced with immunoSEQ multiplex PCR; TCRdb's copy has only in-frame clones and lacks some. The sample has approximately 13,000 clones, approximately 78% seen once. CDR3 length: 14 amino acids. This chain links TRBV21-1 with TRBJ2-7; the DNA was not used to check the table's D call, TRBD2. TRBV21-1 is a pseudogene segment. The receptor was isolated from an adult with Crohn's disease. Sequenced material: ileal tissue. As DNA, the CDR3 is TGTGCCAGCAGCATCCGGGACTGCTCCTACGAGCAGTACTTC. Its protein product is CASSIRDCSYEQYF.